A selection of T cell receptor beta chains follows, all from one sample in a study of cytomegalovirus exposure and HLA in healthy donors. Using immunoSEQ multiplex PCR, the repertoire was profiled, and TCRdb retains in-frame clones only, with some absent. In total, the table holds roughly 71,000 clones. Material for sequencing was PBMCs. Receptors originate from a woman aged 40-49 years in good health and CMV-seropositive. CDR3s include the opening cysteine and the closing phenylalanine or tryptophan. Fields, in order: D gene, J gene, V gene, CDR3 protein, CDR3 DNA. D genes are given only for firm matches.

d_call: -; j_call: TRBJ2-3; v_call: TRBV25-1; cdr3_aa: CASTNHGEDTQYF; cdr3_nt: TGTGCCAGCACCAACCATGGAGAAGATACGCAGTATTTT
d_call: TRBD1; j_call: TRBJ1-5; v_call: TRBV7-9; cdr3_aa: CASSSNLGGLEQPQHF; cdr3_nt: TGTGCCAGCAGTTCCAACTTAGGGGGCTTGGAGCAGCCCCAGCATTTT
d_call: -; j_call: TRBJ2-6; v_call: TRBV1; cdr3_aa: CTSSFPPGAKIPSSGANVLTF; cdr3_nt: TGCACCAGCAGTTTTCCGCCAGGGGCCAAAATTCCGAGCTCTGGGGCCAACGTCCTGACTTTC
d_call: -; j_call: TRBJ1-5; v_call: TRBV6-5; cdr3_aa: CASTPAGRGQPQHF; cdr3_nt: TGTGCCAGCACCCCGGCCGGGAGGGGTCAGCCCCAGCATTTT
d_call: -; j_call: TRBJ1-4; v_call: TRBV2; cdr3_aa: CASSDRDSPSTNEKLFF; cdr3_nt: TGTGCCAGCAGCGACCGAGACAGTCCCTCAACTAATGAAAAACTGTTTTTT
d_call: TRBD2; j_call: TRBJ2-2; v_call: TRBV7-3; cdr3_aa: CASSLIAGGDTGELFF; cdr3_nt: TGTGCCAGCAGCTTAATTGCGGGAGGGGACACCGGGGAGCTGTTTTTT
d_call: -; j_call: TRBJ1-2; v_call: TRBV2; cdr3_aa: CASKNRDTRYTF; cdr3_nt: TGTGCCAGCAAGAACCGGGACACTCGCTACACCTTC
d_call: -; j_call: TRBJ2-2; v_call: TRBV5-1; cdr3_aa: CASCPFPNTGELFF; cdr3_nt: TGCGCCAGCTGTCCCTTTCCGAACACCGGGGAGCTGTTTTTT
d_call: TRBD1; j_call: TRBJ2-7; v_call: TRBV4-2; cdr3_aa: CASSQGQGNYEQYF; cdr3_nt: TGTGCCAGCAGCCAAGGACAGGGAAACTACGAGCAGTACTTC
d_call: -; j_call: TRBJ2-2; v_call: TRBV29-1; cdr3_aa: CSVVGTRGLNTGELFF; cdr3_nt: TGCAGCGTTGTGGGAACGAGGGGACTGAACACCGGGGAGCTGTTTTTT
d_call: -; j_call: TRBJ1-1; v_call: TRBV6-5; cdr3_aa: CASSYSAGRTEAFF; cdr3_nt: TGTGCCAGCAGTTACTCGGCAGGGAGGACTGAAGCTTTCTTT
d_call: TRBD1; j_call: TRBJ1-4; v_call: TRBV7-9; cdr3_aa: CASSLRSAQGGEKLFF; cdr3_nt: TGTGCCAGCAGCTTACGCTCCGCACAGGGGGGAGAAAAACTGTTTTTT
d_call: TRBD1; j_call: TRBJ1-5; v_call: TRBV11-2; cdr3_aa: CASRKGTGGNQPQHF; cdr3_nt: TGTGCCAGCAGGAAAGGGACAGGGGGCAATCAGCCCCAGCATTTT
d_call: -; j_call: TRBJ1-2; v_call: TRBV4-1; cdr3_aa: CASSQFQGNYGYTF; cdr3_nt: TGCGCCAGCAGCCAATTTCAGGGAAACTATGGCTACACCTTC
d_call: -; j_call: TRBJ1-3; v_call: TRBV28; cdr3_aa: CASSTNSGNTIYF; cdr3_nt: TGTGCCAGCAGCACAAACTCTGGAAACACCATATATTTT
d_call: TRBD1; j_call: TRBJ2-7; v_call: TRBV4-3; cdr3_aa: CASSQDLHPGQGVYEQYF; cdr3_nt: TGCGCCAGCAGCCAAGATCTGCATCCGGGACAGGGAGTCTACGAGCAGTACTTC
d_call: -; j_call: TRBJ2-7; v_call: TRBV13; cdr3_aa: CASSTTARGWGSNYEQYF; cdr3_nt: TGTGCCAGCAGCACAACCGCGCGCGGGTGGGGATCGAACTACGAGCAGTACTTC
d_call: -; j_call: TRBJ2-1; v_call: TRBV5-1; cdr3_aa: CASSLEPARGDEQFF; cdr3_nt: TGCGCCAGCAGCTTGGAGCCTGCCCGGGGTGATGAGCAGTTCTTC
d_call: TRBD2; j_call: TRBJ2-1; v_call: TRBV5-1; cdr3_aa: CASSSAAGTSTYNEQFF; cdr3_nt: TGCGCCAGCAGCTCAGCCGCCGGGACTAGTACCTACAATGAGCAGTTCTTC
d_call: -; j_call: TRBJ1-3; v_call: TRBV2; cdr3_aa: CAGSGSGNTIYF; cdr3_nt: TGTGCCGGTTCAGGGTCTGGAAACACCATATATTTT
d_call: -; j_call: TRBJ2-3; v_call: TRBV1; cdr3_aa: CTSSSGTSGRSTDTQYF; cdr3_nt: TGCACCAGCAGCTCCGGGACTAGCGGGAGATCAACAGATACGCAGTATTTT
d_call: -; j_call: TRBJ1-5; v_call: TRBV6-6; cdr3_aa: CASSYWPDLNQPQHF; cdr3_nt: TGTGCCAGCAGTTACTGGCCAGATCTCAATCAGCCCCAGCATTTT
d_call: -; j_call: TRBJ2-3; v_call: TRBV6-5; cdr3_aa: CASSYSYLGDTQYF; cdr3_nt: TGTGCCAGCAGTTACTCCTACCTAGGAGATACGCAGTATTTT
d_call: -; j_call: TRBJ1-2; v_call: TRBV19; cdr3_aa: CASSIAPTTVQIYGYTF; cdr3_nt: TGTGCCAGTAGTATAGCCCCCACGACAGTTCAAATCTATGGCTACACCTTC
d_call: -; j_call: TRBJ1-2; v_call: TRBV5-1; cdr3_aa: CASSLGGLGDGYTF; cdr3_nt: TGCGCCAGCAGCTTGGGGGGGCTAGGGGATGGCTACACCTTC
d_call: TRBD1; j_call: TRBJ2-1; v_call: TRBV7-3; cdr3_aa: CASSPTGDEQFF; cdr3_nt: TGTGCCAGCAGCCCTACAGGGGATGAGCAGTTCTTC
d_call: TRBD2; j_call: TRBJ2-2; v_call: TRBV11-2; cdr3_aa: CASSFNPGGDTGELFF; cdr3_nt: TGTGCCAGCAGCTTTAATCCGGGGGGTGACACCGGGGAGCTGTTTTTT
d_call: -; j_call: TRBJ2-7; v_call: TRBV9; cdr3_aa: CASSVGRSVLSEQYF; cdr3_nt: TGTGCCAGCAGCGTAGGGAGGAGCGTCCTCTCCGAGCAGTACTTC
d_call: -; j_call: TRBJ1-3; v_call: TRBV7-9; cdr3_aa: CASSPPGSGNTIYF; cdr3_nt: TGTGCCAGCAGCCCACCAGGCTCTGGAAACACCATATATTTT
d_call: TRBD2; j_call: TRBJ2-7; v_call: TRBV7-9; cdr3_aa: CASSLDRLAGSYEQYF; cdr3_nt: TGTGCCAGCAGCTTAGATCGACTAGCGGGGTCCTACGAGCAGTACTTC
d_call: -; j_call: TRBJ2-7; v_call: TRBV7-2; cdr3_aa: CASSRGGRRDEQYF; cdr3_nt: TGTGCCAGCAGCCGCGGGGGCCGGAGGGACGAGCAGTACTTC
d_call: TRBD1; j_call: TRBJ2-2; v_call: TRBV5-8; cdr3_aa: CASSRGTGGVTGELFF; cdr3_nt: TGTGCCAGCAGCCGTGGGACAGGGGGCGTCACCGGGGAGCTGTTTTTT
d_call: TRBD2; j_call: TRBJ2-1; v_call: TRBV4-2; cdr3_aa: CASSPKLRFDLAGGWNEQFF; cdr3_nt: TGTGCCAGCAGCCCGAAATTACGCTTCGACCTAGCGGGAGGTTGGAATGAGCAGTTCTTC
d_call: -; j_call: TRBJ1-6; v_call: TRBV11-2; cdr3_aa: CASRLFGGRYSPLHF; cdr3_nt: TGTGCCAGCAGACTCTTCGGGGGGAGGTATTCACCCCTCCACTTT
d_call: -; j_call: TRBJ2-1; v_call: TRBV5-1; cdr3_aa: CASSLAILNEQFF; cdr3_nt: TGCGCCAGCAGCTTGGCTATTCTCAATGAGCAGTTCTTC
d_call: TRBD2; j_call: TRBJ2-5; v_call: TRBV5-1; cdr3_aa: CASSEPGAGRETQYF; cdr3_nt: TGCGCCAGCAGCGAACCCGGGGCCGGGAGGGAGACCCAGTACTTC
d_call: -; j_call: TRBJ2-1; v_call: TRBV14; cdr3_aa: CASSQGTVNEQFF; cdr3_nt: TGTGCCAGCAGCCAAGGGACAGTAAATGAGCAGTTCTTC
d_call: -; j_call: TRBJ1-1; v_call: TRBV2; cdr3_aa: CASSLGLNTEAFF; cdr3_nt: TGTGCCAGCAGCCTGGGACTAAACACTGAAGCTTTCTTT
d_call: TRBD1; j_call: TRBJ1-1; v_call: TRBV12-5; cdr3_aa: CASGDQGGIAEAFF; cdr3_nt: TGTGCTAGTGGTGACCAGGGGGGTATAGCTGAAGCTTTCTTT
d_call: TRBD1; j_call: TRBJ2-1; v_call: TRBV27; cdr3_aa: CASRFQSGGGYNEQFF; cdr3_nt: TGTGCCAGCCGCTTCCAATCAGGGGGCGGCTACAATGAGCAGTTCTTC
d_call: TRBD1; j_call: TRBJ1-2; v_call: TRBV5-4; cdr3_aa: CASSLTGTGFPDGYTF; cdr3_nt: TGTGCCAGCAGTTTAACCGGGACAGGGTTCCCTGATGGCTACACCTTC
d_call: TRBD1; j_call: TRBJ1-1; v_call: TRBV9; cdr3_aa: CASSGSRGTVPNTEAFF; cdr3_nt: TGTGCCAGCAGCGGTAGTAGGGGGACAGTTCCGAACACTGAAGCTTTCTTT
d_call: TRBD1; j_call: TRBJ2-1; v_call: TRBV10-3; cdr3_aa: CAISGYGVRGEQFF; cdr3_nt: TGTGCCATCAGTGGCTACGGAGTCAGGGGGGAGCAGTTCTTC
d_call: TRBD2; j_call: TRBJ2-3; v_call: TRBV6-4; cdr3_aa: CASSDSAGADTQYF; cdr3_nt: TGTGCCAGCAGTGACTCAGCGGGGGCAGATACGCAGTATTTT
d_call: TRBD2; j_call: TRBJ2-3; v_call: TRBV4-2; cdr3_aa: CASSQGPAGDPAGSTDTQYF; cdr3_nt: TGTGCCAGCAGCCAAGGTCCAGCGGGAGACCCCGCGGGGAGCACAGATACGCAGTATTTT
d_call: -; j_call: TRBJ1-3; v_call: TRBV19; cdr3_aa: CASSTSGGNTIYF; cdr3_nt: TGTGCCAGTAGTACCTCAGGGGGAAACACCATATATTTT
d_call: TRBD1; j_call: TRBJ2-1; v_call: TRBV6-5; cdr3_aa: CASSYSGGTGAEQFF; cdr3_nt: TGTGCCAGCAGTTACTCTGGCGGGACAGGGGCCGAGCAGTTCTTC
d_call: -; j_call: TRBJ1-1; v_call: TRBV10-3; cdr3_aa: CAAGRENTEAFF; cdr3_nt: TGTGCCGCGGGACGGGAGAACACTGAAGCTTTCTTT
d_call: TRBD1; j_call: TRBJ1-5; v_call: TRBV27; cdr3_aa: CASRPGTANNQPQHF; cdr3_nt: TGTGCCAGCAGGCCCGGGACAGCCAACAATCAGCCCCAGCATTTT
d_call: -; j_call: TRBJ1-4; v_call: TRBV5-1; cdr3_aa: CASSLEREAWFF; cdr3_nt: TGCGCCAGCAGCTTGGAGCGCGAGGCTTGGTTTTTT
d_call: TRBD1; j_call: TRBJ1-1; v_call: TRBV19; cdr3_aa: CASSAGQMNTEAFF; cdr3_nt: TGTGCCAGTAGTGCGGGACAGATGAACACTGAAGCTTTCTTT
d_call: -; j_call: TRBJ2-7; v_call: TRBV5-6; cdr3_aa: CASIRGAQDEQYF; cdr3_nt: TGTGCCAGCATTCGGGGGGCTCAAGACGAGCAGTACTTC
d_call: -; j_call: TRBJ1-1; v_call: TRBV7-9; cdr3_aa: CASSLGGTPGMGEAFF; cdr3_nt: TGTGCCAGCAGCTTGGGGGGTACCCCAGGGATGGGAGAAGCTTTCTTT